The clone carrying this TCR beta chain occurred many times. The sample belongs to a study of molecular identifiers for immune sequencing clone quantification. Study as a whole: The replicates split RNA from roughly 20,000 or 100,000 naive CD8 cells five ways and sequenced four.

Sorted inputs of about 19,000 to 1,000,000 cells, with 10%, 30% or 50% RNA, yielded naive CD8 libraries. The CDR3 is made up of 14 amino acids. V dropped 2 bases and J dropped 10 bases, with 18 bases sitting between them. CDR1 SQVTM and CDR2 ANQGSEA come from the germline V gene. TCRdb itself ran the PCR reads through MiXCR, one entry per CDR3 protein. The data show hundreds of thousands of distinct CDR3 sequences, roughly a quarter seen once. The chain combines TRBV29-1 with TRBJ2-1; the D is unclear. The TCR comes from a human donor in good health. Some libraries in this study had Jurkat cell RNA spiked in. Sequencing was carried out using naive CD8+ T cells from blood, with Jurkat cell RNA spiked in. Stated subset: FACS-sorted CD8+CD4-CCR7+CD45RA+ naive T cells. CDR3 in amino acids: CSVEYRAVGSEQFF. The CDR3 nucleotides are TGCAGCGTTGAATATAGGGCGGTTGGGTCGGAGCAGTTCTTC.